The clone carrying this TCR beta chain came up a few times. Antigen specificity is unknown. The record originates from a study of T cells in Graves' hyperthyroidism and ophthalmopathy. The authors obtained PBMCs from roughly 10 ml of fresh peripheral blood. Amplification of TCR beta CDR3 regions used RNA as the template. First-round RT-PCR of the TCR CDR3 relied on the HTBI primer set. TCRdb re-derived calls from the multiplex PCR reads in MiXCR, one entry per CDR3 protein. There are 550,000 to 650,000 distinct CDR3 sequences in the sample; about 15% occur only once, and roughly 5.5% lies in the top ten. The CDR3 is 12 amino acids. Trimming pared 5 bases from V and 5 bases from J, leaving 9 bases between. Germline V gene lookup returns CDR1 LNHDA and CDR2 SQIVND (reference sequence). Whole-study findings and limits: A 13 V-J signature model discriminated ophthalmopathy versus stable hyperthyroidism.

What was sequenced was blood. This sequence was found in a woman between 25 and 40 years old with Graves' hyperthyroidism that later progressed to Graves' ophthalmopathy. The J gene is TRBJ1-1, the V gene TRBV19; possible D gene TRBD1, 6 bases. The CDR3 nucleotides read TGTGCCAGTAGTGCAGGGGAAACTGAAGCTTTCTTT. As protein: CASSAGETEAFF.